The 28 T cell receptor beta chains reported below all come from one sample, sequenced in a study of immune evolution from preneoplasia to lung adenocarcinoma (dated by TCRdb to the early 2020s). Receptor amplification or capture employed the immunoSEQ multiplex PCR assay. This is the immuneACCESS table as TCRdb keeps it, with only in-frame sequences that have V and J called. A part of the clones is gone; compared with another copy, unresolved V genes explain less than half, and the rest is unexplained. The sample has just under 5,000 clones on record, 75% to 85% of them singletons. Jointly, the top ten make up approximately 10% of the sample. Material: FFPE adjacent normal lung tissue. The receptors originated from an older donor with lung adenocarcinoma.

The chain recombines TRBV5-5 with TRBJ2-7, with D uncertain. CDR3 size: 16 residues. Germline V gene data show CDR1 as SGHKS and CDR2 as YYEKEE (reference sequence). V was trimmed by 3 bases and J by 3 bases, leaving 19 bases between them. The CDR3 protein is CASSSFLSSPSYEQYF. The DNA for the CDR3 is TGTGCCAGCAGCTCCTTCTTAAGCTCCCCGAGCTACGAGCAGTACTTC.

This clone was seen only once. The gene calls are TRBV4-3 and TRBJ1-1; D is perhaps TRBD1 (5 bases). Germline lookup yields CDR1 LGHNA and CDR2 YSLEER. This CDR3 has 15 amino acids. Trimming left V 0 bases short and J 6 bases short, with 14 bases between. The CDR3 region is CASSQDPQGGAEAFF. In DNA, the CDR3 is TGCGCCAGCAGCCAAGACCCCCAGGGTGGCGCTGAAGCTTTCTTT.

V usage is TRBV5-1 and J usage is TRBJ2-3; 13 positions match TRBD2. This CDR3 region has 17 residues. From germline, CDR1 is SGHRS and CDR2 YFSETQ. V was pared by 3 bases and J by 4 bases, with 8 bases of the junction left unmatched. CDR3 nucleotide sequence: TGCGCCAGCAGCTCCTTACTAGCGGGAGGGGGCGCAGATACGCAGTATTTT. This encodes CASSSLLAGGGADTQYF.

This clone was counted once. V and J are TRBV27 and TRBJ2-7; D perhaps matches TRBD2 (5 bases). This CDR3 region has 18 residues. In germline, CDR1 is MNHEY, CDR2 SMNVEV (reference sequence). Trimming stripped 6 bases from V and 3 bases from J, with 27 bases between. For the CDR3, the DNA is TGTGCCAGCAGCTTCAGTTGGGGTAGCGCCCTAAGGGACTACGAGCAGTACTTC. It is translated as CASSFSWGSALRDYEQYF.

J is TRBJ2-2 and V is TRBV30; maybe TRBD1 (6 bases). The CDR3 totals 13 residues. Germline assignment: CDR1 GTSNPN and CDR2 SVGIG (reference sequence). Trimming stripped 2 bases from V and 4 bases from J, with 8 bases between. The CDR3 loop is CAWSLDSTGELFF. The CDR3 nucleotides read TGTGCCTGGAGTTTGGACAGCACCGGGGAGCTGTTTTTT.

J is TRBJ2-1 and V is TRBV14, with a weak D call TRBD1 (5 bases). CDR1 and CDR2 from the germline V gene are SGHDN and FVKESK. V was pared by 2 bases and J by 15 bases, with 17 bases between. The CDR3 runs 13 residues. The CDR3, as DNA: TGTGCCAGCAGCCAAAGTCAAAGGGGTCATCCGTTCTTC. Translated, it gives CASSQSQRGHPFF.

This clone was seen only once. CDR3 bases: TGTGCCAGAACCGCCCCTAGGGATAATCTTTTCTACGAGCAGTACTTC. This translates into CARTAPRDNLFYEQYF. The rearrangement links TRBV27 to TRBJ2-7, with D uncertain. Germline CDR1 MNHEY, CDR2 SMNVEV (reference sequence). This CDR3 is 16 amino acids long. Trimming removed 9 bases at V and 3 bases at J, with 24 bases between.

This clone has only one observation. The rearrangement joins TRBV7-9 to TRBJ1-3, with D unclear. Trimming stripped 5 bases from V and 10 bases from J, with 18 bases between. Germline V gene sequence: CDR1 SEHNR, CDR2 FQNEAQ (reference sequence). The CDR3 is made up of 14 amino acids. The CDR3 is CASSRERTRPTIYF. CDR3 bases: TGTGCCAGCAGCCGCGAGCGTACACGGCCAACCATATATTTT.

CDR3 sequence (DNA): TGTGCCAGCAGCTTATATTCGCGGGAGAGATCCTACGAGCAGTACTTC. This gives the protein CASSLYSRERSYEQYF. The chain carries TRBV7-2 and TRBJ2-7; the match to TRBD2 covers 7 bases. Germline V gene lookup returns CDR1 SGHTA and CDR2 FQGNSA. CDR3 size: 16 residues. J lost 1 base, V lost 2 bases, and 8 bases had no gene match.

The V call is TRBV19, the J call TRBJ2-7; 8 bases align to TRBD1. The V gene's germline CDR1 is LNHDA and CDR2 SQIVND (reference sequence). The trim removed 5 bases at V and 4 bases at J, leaving 10 bases unmatched. There are 15 residues in the CDR3. CDR3: CASSLTGTGQYEQYF. The CDR3 region has the DNA TGTGCCAGTAGTCTAACGGGGACAGGCCAATACGAGCAGTACTTC. Full variable domain (outside the CDR3, taken from reference TRBV19 and TRBJ2-7): DGGITQSPKYLFRKEGQNVTLSCEQNLNHDAMYWYRQDPGQGLRLIYYSQIVNDFQKGDIAEGYSVSREKKESFPLTVTSAQKNPTAFYLCASSLTGTGQYEQYFGPGTRLTVT.

The CDR3 loop reads CASSPQREADTQYF. CDR3 in DNA: TGTGCCAGCAGCCCACAGCGGGAGGCAGATACGCAGTATTTT. The chain has TRBV14 and TRBJ2-3; 9 positions agree with TRBD2. Trimming removed 4 bases from V and 4 bases from J; junction bases left unmatched: 3. In germline, CDR1 is SGHDN, CDR2 FVKESK. This CDR3 contains 14 residues. Full variable domain (rest looked up from reference TRBV14 and TRBJ2-3): EAGVTQFPSHSVIEKGQTVTLRCDPISGHDNLYWYRRVMGKEIKFLLHFVKESKQDESGMPNNRFLAERTGGTYSTLKVQPAELEDSGVYFCASSPQREADTQYFGPGTRLTVL.

The chain carries TRBV7-9 and TRBJ2-2; tentative D call: TRBD1 (5 bases). V shed 2 bases and J shed 0 bases, with 7 bases lying between them. CDR1 and CDR2 (germline): SEHNR, FQNEAQ (reference sequence). This CDR3 is built from 15 residues. The CDR3 DNA follows: TGTGCCAGCAGCTTACTCAGGGCGAACACCGGGGAGCTGTTTTTT. It is translated as CASSLLRANTGELFF.

V usage is TRBV2 and J usage is TRBJ1-4; D not resolved. In germline, CDR1 is SNHLY, CDR2 FYNNEI. This CDR3 has 13 residues. V was shortened by 7 bases and J by 5 bases, with 11 bases between the two germline ends. The CDR3 nucleotides read TGTGCCAGCACCTTAAAGCCGAATGAAAAACTGTTTTTT. It specifies CASTLKPNEKLFF. Supplemented by reference TRBV2 and TRBJ1-4, the full variable domain reads EPEVTQTPSHQVTQMGQEVILRCVPISNHLYFYWYRQILGQKVEFLVSFYNNEISEKSEIFDDQFSVERPDGSNFTLKIRSTKLEDSAMYFCASTLKPNEKLFFGSGTQLSVL.

This clone was observed a handful of times. The V call is TRBV11-3, the J call TRBJ1-1, with TRBD1 as a possible D gene (5 bases). Per germline, CDR1 SGHNT and CDR2 YENEEA. V was clipped by 5 bases and J by 3 bases, with 7 bases between them. The CDR3 contains 12 residues. CDR3 DNA: TGTGCCAGCAGCCGGGGGGACACTGAAGCTTTCTTT. This sequence encodes CASSRGDTEAFF.

This chain uses TRBV28 with TRBJ1-5, with D possibly matching TRBD1 (5 bases). The V and J ends lost 5 bases and 4 bases respectively, with 15 bases between them. Germline V lookup: CDR1 MDHEN, CDR2 SYDVKM. The CDR3 totals 15 residues. The CDR3 here is CASSLWTTDNQPQHF. The CDR3 coding sequence is TGTGCCAGCAGTCTTTGGACAACGGATAATCAGCCCCAGCATTTT.

The CDR3 loop reads CASSESDPSGNTIYF. The CDR3 DNA sequence: TGTGCCAGCAGTGAATCTGACCCAAGTGGAAACACCATATATTTT. The chain combines TRBV2 with TRBJ1-3; D is unclear. The V end was cut by 2 bases, the J end by 3 bases, with 11 bases between. Per germline, CDR1 SNHLY and CDR2 FYNNEI. This CDR3 is 15 amino acids long. Variable domain in full (rest from reference TRBV2 and TRBJ1-3): EPEVTQTPSHQVTQMGQEVILRCVPISNHLYFYWYRQILGQKVEFLVSFYNNEISEKSEIFDDQFSVERPDGSNFTLKIRSTKLEDSAMYFCASSESDPSGNTIYFGEGSWLTVV.

The chain is built from TRBV9 and TRBJ2-7; D remains ambiguous. In germline, CDR1 is SGDLS, CDR2 YYNGEE. Deletions cut 2 bases from V and 6 bases from J, with 12 bases between. This CDR3 spans 13 amino acids. CDR3 DNA: TGTGCCAGCAGCGTGGACCTTGGCTCCGAGCAGTACTTC. Protein: CASSVDLGSEQYF.

This clone was counted between two and nine times. Here the CDR3 DNA reads TGTGCCAGCAGCTATACGATAGGAAGGGGGCGTCTAAACACCGGGGAGCTGTTTTTT. Encoded protein: CASSYTIGRGRLNTGELFF. The chain joins TRBV11-2 to TRBJ2-2, with 7 bases lining up with TRBD1. The CDR3 contains 19 residues. V lost 4 bases and J lost 2; bases outside the gene matches: 16. The V gene's germline CDR1 is SGHAT and CDR2 FQNNGV.

The rearrangement joins TRBV29-1 to TRBJ1-1; 7 positions match TRBD1. The V gene end was trimmed by 3 bases and the J gene end by 10 bases; junction bases not matched to a gene: 8. Germline V gene data show CDR1 as SQVTM and CDR2 as ANQGSEA. This CDR3 spans 12 amino acids. CDR3 region: CSVDNRGYGAFF. Here the CDR3 DNA reads TGCAGCGTTGATAACAGGGGCTACGGAGCTTTCTTT.

J is TRBJ2-7 and V is TRBV4-1; 10 bases are shared with TRBD1. Germline trimming cut 4 bases from V and 7 bases from J; bases unmatched to any gene: 19. The length of the CDR3 is 18 residues. Germline lookup yields CDR1 MGHRA and CDR2 YSYEKL. The CDR3 sequence is CASSRNPRPGQGPGEQYF. Written as DNA, the CDR3 is TGCGCCAGCAGCCGAAACCCACGACCGGGACAGGGGCCAGGGGAGCAGTACTTC.

The rearrangement joins TRBV19 to TRBJ1-1, with 8 bases that match TRBD1. The germline gives CDR1 LNHDA, CDR2 SQIVND (reference sequence). CDR3 length: 15 amino acids. J was trimmed by 1 base and V by 5 bases; bases with no gene match: 6. The CDR3 spells CASSSRTGGNTEAFF. CDR3 sequence (DNA): TGTGCCAGTAGTTCCCGAACAGGGGGGAACACTGAAGCTTTCTTT.

The chain carries TRBV28 and TRBJ1-4; 7 nucleotides match TRBD1. CDR1 and CDR2 (germline): MDHEN, SYDVKM. The CDR3 is 14 amino acids. V lost 4 bases to trimming and J lost 4 bases; unmatched junction nucleotides: 3. The CDR3 bases are TGTGCCAGCAGTTCGGGACAGAATAATGAAAAACTGTTTTTT. This encodes CASSSGQNNEKLFF.

V usage is TRBV28 and J usage is TRBJ2-5; 8 nucleotides align to TRBD2. Germline trimming cut 5 bases from V and 4 bases from J; bases unmatched to any gene: 9. The germline gives CDR1 MDHEN, CDR2 SYDVKM. This CDR3 is 15 amino acids long. Here the CDR3 DNA reads TGTGCCAGCAGTCCCCGGGGGGCGGGGGGAGAGACCCAGTACTTC. Translated: CASSPRGAGGETQYF.

The gene calls are TRBV25-1 and TRBJ1-1; no definite D call. The V end lost 1 base, the J end lost 5 bases, and 14 bases lay between the germline ends. Germline-derived CDR1 and CDR2 are MGHDK and SYGVNS. The CDR3 has 15 residues. CDR3 bases: TGTGCCAGCAGTGAATCCGGGGAGAGGAGGACTGAAGCTTTCTTT. It encodes CASSESGERRTEAFF.

The chain is built from TRBV6-5 and TRBJ1-4; the D is unclear. The CDR3 totals 14 residues. The V gene lost 2 bases and the J gene lost 7 bases, with 11 bases spanning the gap. Germline loops: CDR1 MNHEY, CDR2 SVGAGI. CDR3 residues: CASSYDLRGEKLFF. In nucleotides, the CDR3 is TGTGCCAGCAGTTACGACCTTCGAGGTGAAAAACTGTTTTTT.

The genes are TRBV2 and TRBJ2-7; D is unclear. From germline, CDR1 is SNHLY and CDR2 FYNNEI. V gave up 5 bases and J gave up 6 bases, with 11 bases separating them. This CDR3 has 12 residues. CDR3 region: CASSRPLREQYF. The CDR3 bases are TGTGCCAGCAGTCGACCCCTTCGCGAGCAGTACTTC.

This clone came up a few times. V gene TRBV18 combines with J gene TRBJ1-5; unclear D gene. The V end was cut by 3 bases, the J end by 1 base, with 7 bases between. The CDR3 contains 14 residues. In germline, CDR1 is KGHSH, CDR2 LQKENI. The CDR3 loop is CASSPPDSNQPQHF. Here the CDR3 DNA reads TGTGCCAGCTCACCCCCGGACAGCAATCAGCCCCAGCATTTT.

The gene calls are TRBV5-1 and TRBJ1-4; the D is unclear. Germline lookup yields CDR1 SGHRS and CDR2 YFSETQ. The germline V and J ends were trimmed by 0 bases and 8 bases, with 14 bases remaining between them. This CDR3 has 15 residues. The CDR3 DNA sequence: TGCGCCAGCAGCTTGGGAACGTCCGGACGGGAAAAACTGTTTTTT. Encoded protein: CASSLGTSGREKLFF.